The present entry profiles one T cell receptor (beta chain) with its context. The data originate from a study of blood T cell repertoires in COVID-19. Across the whole study: COVID-19 samples, acute and convalescent, were from the United States, Italy and Spain. Sources were T cells, B-cell-depleted T cells, or PBMCs; the material itself was cDNA or gDNA.

In the original processing: Cell counts per sample came from amplifying reference gene primers. Profiled with immunoSEQ multiplex PCR; TCRdb holds only in-frame clones, not every one. The V and J calls and clone size are taken from that table; D and trimming were inferred from the DNA. The table has 130,000 or so clones, 88% seen once. Germline V gives CDR1 LGHNA, CDR2 YSLEER. V lost 1 base and J 0 bases, leaving 11 bases between the germline ends. This CDR3 comprises 16 residues. The sequencing input was peripheral blood. The chain carries TRBV4-3 and TRBJ2-3, with D uncertain. The TCR sequence derives from a man between 65 and 80 years old with active COVID-19. Here the CDR3 DNA reads TGCGCCAGCAGCCAAGGGCGAGGCCTTAGCACAGATACGCAGTATTTT. It specifies CASSQGRGLSTDTQYF.